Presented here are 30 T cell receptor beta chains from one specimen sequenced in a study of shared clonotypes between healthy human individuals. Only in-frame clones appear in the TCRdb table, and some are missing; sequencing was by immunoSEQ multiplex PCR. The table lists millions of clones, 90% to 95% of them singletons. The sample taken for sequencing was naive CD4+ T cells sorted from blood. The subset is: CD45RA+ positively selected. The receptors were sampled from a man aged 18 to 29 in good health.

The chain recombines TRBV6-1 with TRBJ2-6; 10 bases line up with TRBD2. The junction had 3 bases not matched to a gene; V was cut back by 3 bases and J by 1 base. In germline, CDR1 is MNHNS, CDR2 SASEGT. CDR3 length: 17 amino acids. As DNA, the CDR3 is TGTGCCAGCAGTGATCTAGCGGGAGTTTCTGGGGCCAACGTCCTGACTTTC. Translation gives CASSDLAGVSGANVLTF.

In nucleotides, the CDR3 is TGCGCCAGCAGCCAAGATCCGGGACAGCCCACCGGGGAGCTGTTTTTT. It codes for CASSQDPGQPTGELFF. The rearrangement links TRBV4-1 to TRBJ2-2, with 7 bases lining up with TRBD1. The germline CDR1 and CDR2 sequences are MGHRA and YSYEKL. This CDR3 is 16 amino acids long. V trimming: 0 bases; J trimming: 4 bases; junction bases outside the gene matches: 5.

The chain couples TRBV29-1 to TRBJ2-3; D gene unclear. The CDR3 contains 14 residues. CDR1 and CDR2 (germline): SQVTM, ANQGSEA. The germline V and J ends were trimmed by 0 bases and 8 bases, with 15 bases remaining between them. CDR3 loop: CSVEDMAGSLTQYF. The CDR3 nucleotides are TGCAGCGTTGAAGATATGGCAGGCAGTCTTACGCAGTATTTT.

CDR3 sequence reads: CSVEGRGNYEQYF. CDR3 in DNA: TGCAGCGTTGAGGGCAGGGGGAACTACGAGCAGTACTTC. The chain links TRBV29-1 to TRBJ2-7, with 7 bases aligning to TRBD1. The germline V gene encodes CDR1 SQVTM and CDR2 ANQGSEA. Trimming at V came to 3 bases and at J to 3 bases, leaving 5 bases not matched to a gene. The CDR3 contains 13 residues.

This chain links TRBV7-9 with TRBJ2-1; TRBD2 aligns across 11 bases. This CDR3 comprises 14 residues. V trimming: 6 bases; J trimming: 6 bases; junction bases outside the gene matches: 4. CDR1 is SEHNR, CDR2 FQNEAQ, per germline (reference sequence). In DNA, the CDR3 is TGTGCCAGCAGTACTAGCGGGAGTGGCAATGAGCAGTTCTTC. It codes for CASSTSGSGNEQFF.

The CDR3 sequence is CASRGGQANYEQYF. The CDR3 DNA sequence: TGTGCCAGCAGAGGTGGGCAGGCCAACTACGAGCAGTACTTC. V is TRBV6-6 and J is TRBJ2-7; D unresolved. Germline loops: CDR1 MNHNY, CDR2 SVGAGI (reference sequence). This CDR3 contains 14 residues. V was clipped by 6 bases and J by 3 bases, with 15 bases between them.

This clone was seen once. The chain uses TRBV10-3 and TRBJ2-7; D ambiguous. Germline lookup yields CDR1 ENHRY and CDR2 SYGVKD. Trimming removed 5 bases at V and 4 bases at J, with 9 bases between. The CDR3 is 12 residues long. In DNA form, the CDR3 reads TGTGCCATCAGTAAGGAGAGATACGAGCAGTACTTC. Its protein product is CAISKERYEQYF.

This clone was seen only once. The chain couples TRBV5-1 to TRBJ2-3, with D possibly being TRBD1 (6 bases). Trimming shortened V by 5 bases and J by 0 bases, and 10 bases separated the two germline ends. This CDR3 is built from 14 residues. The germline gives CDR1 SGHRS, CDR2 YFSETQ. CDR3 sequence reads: CASRRDTSTDTQYF. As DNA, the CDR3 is TGCGCCAGCAGACGGGACACAAGCACAGATACGCAGTATTTT.

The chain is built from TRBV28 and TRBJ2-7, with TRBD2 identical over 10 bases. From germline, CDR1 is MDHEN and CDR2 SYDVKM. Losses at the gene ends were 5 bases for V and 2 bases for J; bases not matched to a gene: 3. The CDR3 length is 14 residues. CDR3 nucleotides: TGTGCCAGCAGTACAAGCGGGGGGGCCTACGAGCAGTACTTC. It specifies CASSTSGGAYEQYF.

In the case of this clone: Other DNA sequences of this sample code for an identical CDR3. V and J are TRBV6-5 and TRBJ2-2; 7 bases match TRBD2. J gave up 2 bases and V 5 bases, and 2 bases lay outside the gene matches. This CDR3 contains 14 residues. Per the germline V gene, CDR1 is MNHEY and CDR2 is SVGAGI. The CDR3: CASSRTRNTGELFF. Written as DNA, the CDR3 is TGTGCCAGCAGTCGGACTAGAAACACCGGGGAGCTGTTTTTT.

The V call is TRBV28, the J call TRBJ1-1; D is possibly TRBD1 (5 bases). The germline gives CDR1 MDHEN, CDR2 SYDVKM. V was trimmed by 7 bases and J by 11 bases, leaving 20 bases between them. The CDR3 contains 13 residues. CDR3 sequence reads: CASTYSGVRDAFF. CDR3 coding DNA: TGTGCCAGCACCTATTCGGGGGTACGAGACGCTTTCTTT.

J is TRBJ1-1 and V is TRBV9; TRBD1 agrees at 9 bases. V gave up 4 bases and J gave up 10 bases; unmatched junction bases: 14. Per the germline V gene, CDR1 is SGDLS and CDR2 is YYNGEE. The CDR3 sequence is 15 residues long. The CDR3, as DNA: TGTGCCAGCAGCCCCCCCGGGACAGGGATATCCGGAGCTTTCTTT. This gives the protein CASSPPGTGISGAFF.

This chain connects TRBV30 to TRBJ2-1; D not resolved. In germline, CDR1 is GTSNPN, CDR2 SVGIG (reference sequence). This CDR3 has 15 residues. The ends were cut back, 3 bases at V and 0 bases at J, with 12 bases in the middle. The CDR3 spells CAWSGGKNSYNEQFF. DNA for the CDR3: TGTGCCTGGAGCGGTGGCAAAAACTCCTACAATGAGCAGTTCTTC.

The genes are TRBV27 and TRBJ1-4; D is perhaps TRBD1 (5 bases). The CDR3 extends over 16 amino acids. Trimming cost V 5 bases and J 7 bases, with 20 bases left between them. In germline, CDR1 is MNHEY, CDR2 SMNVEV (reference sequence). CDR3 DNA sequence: TGTGCCAGCAGTGCCTTTATCCCGGGGCAGGGTGAAAAACTGTTTTTT. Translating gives CASSAFIPGQGEKLFF. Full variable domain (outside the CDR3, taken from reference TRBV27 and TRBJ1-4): EAQVTQNPRYLITVTGKKLTVTCSQNMNHEYMSWYRQDPGLGLRQIYYSMNVEVTDKGDVPEGYKVSRKEKRNFPLILESPSPNQTSLYFCASSAFIPGQGEKLFFGSGTQLSVL.

CDR3: CASSSPAGRENYEQYF. The DNA of the CDR3 is TGTGCCAGCAGTTCCCCGGCGGGACGAGAAAACTACGAGCAGTACTTC. This sequence joins TRBV6-6 and TRBJ2-7, with D perhaps matching TRBD2 (6 bases). The germline V gene has CDR1 MNHNY and CDR2 SVGAGI (reference sequence). Deletions cut 4 bases from V and 3 bases from J, with 19 bases between. This CDR3 is 16 amino acids long.

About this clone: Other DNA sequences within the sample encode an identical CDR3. CDR3 bases: TGCAGCGTTGCTGTGGGAGAGACCCAGTACTTC. Protein product: CSVAVGETQYF. V is TRBV29-1 and J is TRBJ2-5, with unresolved D. From germline, CDR1 is SQVTM and CDR2 ANQGSEA. V was clipped by 4 bases and J by 4 bases, with 7 bases between them. CDR3 length: 11 residues.

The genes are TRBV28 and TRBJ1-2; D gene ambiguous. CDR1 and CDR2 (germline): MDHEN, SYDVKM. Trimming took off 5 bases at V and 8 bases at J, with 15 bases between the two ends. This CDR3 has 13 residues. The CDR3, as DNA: TGTGCCAGCAGTCCGGACTTGGCCCGGGGCTACACCTTC. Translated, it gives CASSPDLARGYTF.

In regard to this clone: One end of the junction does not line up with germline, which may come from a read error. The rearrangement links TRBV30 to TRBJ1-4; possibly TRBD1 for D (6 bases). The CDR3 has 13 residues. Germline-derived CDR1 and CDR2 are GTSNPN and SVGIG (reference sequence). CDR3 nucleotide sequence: TGTGCCTGGAGACAGGGCGGTAATGGAAAACTGTTTTTT. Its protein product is CAWRQGGNGKLFF.

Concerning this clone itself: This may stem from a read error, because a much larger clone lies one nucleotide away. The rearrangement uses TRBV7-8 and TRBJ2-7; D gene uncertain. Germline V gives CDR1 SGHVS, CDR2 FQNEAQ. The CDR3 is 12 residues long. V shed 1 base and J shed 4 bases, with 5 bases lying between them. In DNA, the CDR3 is TGTGCCAGCAGCTTAGGGAGTTACGAGCAGTACTTC. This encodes CASSLGSYEQYF.

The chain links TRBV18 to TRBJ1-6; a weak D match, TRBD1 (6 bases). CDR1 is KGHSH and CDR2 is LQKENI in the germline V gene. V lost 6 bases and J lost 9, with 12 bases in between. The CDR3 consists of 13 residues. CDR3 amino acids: CASSGGSGSPLHF. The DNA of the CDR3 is TGTGCCAGCTCGGGGGGCTCGGGTTCACCCCTCCACTTT.

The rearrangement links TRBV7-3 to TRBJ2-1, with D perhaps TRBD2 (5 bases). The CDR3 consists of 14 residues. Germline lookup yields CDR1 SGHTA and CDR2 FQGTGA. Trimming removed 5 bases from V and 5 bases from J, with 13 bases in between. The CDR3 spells CASSRGPQHNEQFF. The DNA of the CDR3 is TGTGCCAGCAGCCGGGGTCCCCAGCACAATGAGCAGTTCTTC.

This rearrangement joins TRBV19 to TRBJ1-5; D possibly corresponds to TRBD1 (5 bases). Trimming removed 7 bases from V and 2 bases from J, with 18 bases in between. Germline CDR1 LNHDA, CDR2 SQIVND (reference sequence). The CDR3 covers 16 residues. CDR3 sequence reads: CASTLGDPGGNQPQHF. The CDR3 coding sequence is TGTGCCAGTACGTTAGGGGACCCGGGCGGCAATCAGCCCCAGCATTTT.

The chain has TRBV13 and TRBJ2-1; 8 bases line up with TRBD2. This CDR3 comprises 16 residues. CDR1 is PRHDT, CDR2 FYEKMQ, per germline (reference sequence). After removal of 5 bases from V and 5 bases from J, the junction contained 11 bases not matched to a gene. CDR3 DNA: TGTGCCAGCAGCCCCGAACCGGGGGGGCCCGACAATGAGCAGTTCTTC. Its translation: CASSPEPGGPDNEQFF.

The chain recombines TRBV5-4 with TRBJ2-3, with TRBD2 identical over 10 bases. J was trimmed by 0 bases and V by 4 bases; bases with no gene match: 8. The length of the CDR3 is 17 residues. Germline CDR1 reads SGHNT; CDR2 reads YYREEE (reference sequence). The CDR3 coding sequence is TGTGCCAGCAGCCTGAGGCTAGCGGGGGCTAGCACAGATACGCAGTATTTT. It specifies CASSLRLAGASTDTQYF.

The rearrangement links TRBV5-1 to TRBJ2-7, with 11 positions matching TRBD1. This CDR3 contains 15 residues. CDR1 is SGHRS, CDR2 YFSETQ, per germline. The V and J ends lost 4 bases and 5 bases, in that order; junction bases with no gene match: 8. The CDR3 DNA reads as TGCGCCAGCAGCCACAGGACAGGGGGCGGAAACGAGCAGTACTTC. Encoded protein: CASSHRTGGGNEQYF. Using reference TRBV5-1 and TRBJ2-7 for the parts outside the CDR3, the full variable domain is KAGVTQTPRYLIKTRGQQVTLSCSPISGHRSVSWYQQTPGQGLQFLFEYFSETQRNKGNFPGRFSGRQFSNSRSEMNVSTLELGDSALYLCASSHRTGGGNEQYFGPGTRLTVT.

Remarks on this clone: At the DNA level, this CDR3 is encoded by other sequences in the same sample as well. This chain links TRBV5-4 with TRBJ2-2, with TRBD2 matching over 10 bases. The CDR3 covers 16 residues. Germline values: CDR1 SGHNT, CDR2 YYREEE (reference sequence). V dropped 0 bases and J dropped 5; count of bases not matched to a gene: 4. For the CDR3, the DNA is TGTGCCAGCAGCTTGGGTCTAGCGGGAGCAACCGGGGAGCTGTTTTTT. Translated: CASSLGLAGATGELFF.

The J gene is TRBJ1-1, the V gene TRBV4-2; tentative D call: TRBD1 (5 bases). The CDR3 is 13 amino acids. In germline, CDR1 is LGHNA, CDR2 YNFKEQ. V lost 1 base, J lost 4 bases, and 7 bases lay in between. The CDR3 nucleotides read TGTGCCAGCAGCCAAGCAGGGACCACTGAAGCTTTCTTT. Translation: CASSQAGTTEAFF.

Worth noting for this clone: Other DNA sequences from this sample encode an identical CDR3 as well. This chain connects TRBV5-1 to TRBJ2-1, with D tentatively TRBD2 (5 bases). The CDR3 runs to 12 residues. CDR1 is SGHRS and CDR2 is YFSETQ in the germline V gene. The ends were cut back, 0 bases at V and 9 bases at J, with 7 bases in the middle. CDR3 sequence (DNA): TGCGCCAGCAGCTTGGGTGAGGGTGAGCAGTTCTTC. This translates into CASSLGEGEQFF.

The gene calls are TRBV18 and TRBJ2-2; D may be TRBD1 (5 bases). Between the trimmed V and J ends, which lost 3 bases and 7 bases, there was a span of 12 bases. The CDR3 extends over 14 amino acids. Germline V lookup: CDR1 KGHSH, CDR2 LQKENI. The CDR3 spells CASSPQGWNGELFF. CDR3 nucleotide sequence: TGTGCCAGCTCACCGCAGGGTTGGAACGGGGAGCTGTTTTTT.

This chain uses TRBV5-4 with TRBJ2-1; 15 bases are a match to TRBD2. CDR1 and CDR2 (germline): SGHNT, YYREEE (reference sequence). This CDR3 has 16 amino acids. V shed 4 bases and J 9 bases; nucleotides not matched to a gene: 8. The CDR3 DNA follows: TGTGCCAGCAGCGCCTTACCGGGACTAGCGGGAGGTGAGCAGTTCTTC. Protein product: CASSALPGLAGGEQFF. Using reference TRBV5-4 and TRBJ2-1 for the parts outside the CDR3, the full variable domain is ETGVTQSPTHLIKTRGQQVTLRCSSQSGHNTVSWYQQALGQGPQFIFQYYREEENGRGNFPPRFSGLQFPNYSSELNVNALELDDSALYLCASSALPGLAGGEQFFGPGTRLTVL.